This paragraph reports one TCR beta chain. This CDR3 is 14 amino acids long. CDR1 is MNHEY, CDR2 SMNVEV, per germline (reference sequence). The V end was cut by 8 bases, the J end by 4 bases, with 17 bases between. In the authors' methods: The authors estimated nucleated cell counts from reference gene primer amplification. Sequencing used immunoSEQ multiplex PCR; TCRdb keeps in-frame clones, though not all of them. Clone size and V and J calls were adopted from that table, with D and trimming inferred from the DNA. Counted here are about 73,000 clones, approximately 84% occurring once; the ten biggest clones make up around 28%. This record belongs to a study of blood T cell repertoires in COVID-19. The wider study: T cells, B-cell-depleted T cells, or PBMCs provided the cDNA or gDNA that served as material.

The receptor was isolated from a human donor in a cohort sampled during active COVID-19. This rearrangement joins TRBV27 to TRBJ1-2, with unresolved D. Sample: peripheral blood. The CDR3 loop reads CASSKMSPIYGYTF. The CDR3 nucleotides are TGTGCCAGCTCCAAAATGAGTCCTATCTATGGCTACACCTTC.